The T cell receptor (beta chain) described here comes from a study of shared clonotypes between healthy human individuals. About this clone: What it binds is unknown.

Whole-study results and caveats: It was anticipated that sequencing depth would influence how many clonotypes donors shared.

This CDR3 comprises 15 residues. The germline V gene has CDR1 MNHEY and CDR2 SMNVEV (reference sequence). The V end was cut by 6 bases, the J end by 0 bases, with 11 bases between. TCRdb's table, derived via immunoSEQ multiplex PCR, lists solely in-frame clones and lacks some. Here the sample spans about 300,000 clones, under 80% being singletons. Sequencing was done on a sample of memory CD4+ T cells sorted from blood. Subset described: CD45RA-negative fraction. The receptor comes from a man between 25 and 39 years old in good health. V gene TRBV27 combines with J gene TRBJ2-2, with D tentatively TRBD2 (5 bases). In DNA form, the CDR3 reads TGTGCCAGCAGGGGAGTGGCGGCGAACACCGGGGAGCTGTTTTTT. Its translation is CASRGVAANTGELFF.